This TCR beta chain was sequenced in a study of blood T cell repertoires in COVID-19. Background on the study: Acute-phase and convalescent COVID-19 samples originated in the United States, Italy and Spain. T cells, B-cell-depleted T cells, or PBMCs supplied cDNA or gDNA.

The CDR3 extends over 15 amino acids. As originally analysed: By means of reference gene primer amplification, nucleated cell counts were estimated. Profiling relied on immunoSEQ multiplex PCR, and the TCRdb table lists in-frame clones only, not all of them. V, J and clone size reflect that table, while D and trimming were determined from the DNA. This table has approximately 180,000 clones, about 85% appearing once. The chain employs TRBV21-1 and TRBJ2-2; the DNA was not compared with TRBD2, the D call given in the table. TRBV21-1 is listed as a pseudogene. Sample: peripheral blood. This receptor was identified in a man between 60 and 75 years old with active or convalescent COVID-19. The CDR3 is CASSKFSGGIGELFF. The CDR3 DNA reads TGTGCCAGCAGCAAATTCTCGGGGGGCATCGGGGAGCTGTTTTTT.